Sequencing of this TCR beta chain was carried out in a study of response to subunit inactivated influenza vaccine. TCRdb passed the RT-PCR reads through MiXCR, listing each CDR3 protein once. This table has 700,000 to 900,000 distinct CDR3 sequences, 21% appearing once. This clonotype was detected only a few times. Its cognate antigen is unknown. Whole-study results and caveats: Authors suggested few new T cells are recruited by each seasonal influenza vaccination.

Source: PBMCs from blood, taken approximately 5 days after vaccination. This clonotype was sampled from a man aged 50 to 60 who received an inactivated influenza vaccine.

CDR3 nucleotide sequence: TGCAGCGTTGAGATGGGGGGAGCAGGAGACACAGATACGCAGTATTTT. Its translation: CSVEMGGAGDTDTQYF. The chain couples TRBV29-1 to TRBJ2-3; possibly TRBD2 for D (6 bases). Trimming left V 3 bases short and J 2 bases short, with 18 bases between. Germline-derived CDR1 and CDR2 are SQVTM and ANQGSEA. The CDR3 is 16 amino acids.